The T cell receptor beta chain described here comes from a study of cytomegalovirus exposure and HLA in healthy donors. About the research overall: As an earlier analysis found, some 180 million T cells yielded 100 million to 130 million unique TCR beta sequences. Study observations and caveats: Rates of TCR association differed by HLA locus in a later analysis, with DRB1 highest and HLA-C lowest.

Remarks on this clone: Its antigen is currently unknown.

Germline-derived CDR1 and CDR2 are ENHRY and SYGVKD. V lost 0 bases, J lost 8 bases, and 10 bases lay in between. CDR3 length: 13 amino acids. The PCR contained 60 Vbeta and 13 Jbeta primers. Per the original methods: In a later analysis, of roughly 83 million unique beta chains, approximately 10 million appeared in at least two donors. TCRdb's copy holds only in-frame clones and misses some; the assay was immunoSEQ multiplex PCR. The V and J calls and clone size were taken over from that table, and D and trimming were inferred from the DNA. The table shows over 200,000 clones, with more than 70% occurring only once. Whereas donors were nominally healthy upon sampling, unrecorded immune exposures were probable.

This sequence originates from a human donor in good health. Sequenced sample: PBMCs. The chain combines TRBV10-3 with TRBJ1-2; no reliable D call. This chain's CDR3 is CAISESTERGYTF. DNA for the CDR3: TGTGCCATCAGTGAGTCGACCGAGAGGGGCTACACCTTC.